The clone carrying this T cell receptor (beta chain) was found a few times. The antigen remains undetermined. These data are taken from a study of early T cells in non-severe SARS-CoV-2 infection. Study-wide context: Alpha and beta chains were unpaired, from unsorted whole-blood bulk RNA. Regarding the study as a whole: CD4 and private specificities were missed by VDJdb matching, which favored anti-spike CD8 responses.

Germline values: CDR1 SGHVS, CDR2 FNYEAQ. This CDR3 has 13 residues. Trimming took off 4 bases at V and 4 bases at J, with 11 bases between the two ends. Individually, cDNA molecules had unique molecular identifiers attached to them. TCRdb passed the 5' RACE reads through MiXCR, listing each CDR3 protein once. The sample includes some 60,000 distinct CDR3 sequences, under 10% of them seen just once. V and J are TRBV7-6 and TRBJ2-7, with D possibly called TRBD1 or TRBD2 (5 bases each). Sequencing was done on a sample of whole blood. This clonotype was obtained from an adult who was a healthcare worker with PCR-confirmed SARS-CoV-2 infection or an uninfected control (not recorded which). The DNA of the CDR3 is TGTGCCAGCAGCTCCTGGGACGGTTACGAGCAGTACTTC. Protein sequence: CASSSWDGYEQYF. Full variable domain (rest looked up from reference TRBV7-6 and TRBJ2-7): GAGVSQSPRYKVTKRGQDVALRCDPISGHVSLYWYRQALGQGPEFLTYFNYEAQQDKSGLPNDRFSAERPEGSISTLTIQRTEQRDSAMYRCASSSWDGYEQYFGPGTRLTVT.